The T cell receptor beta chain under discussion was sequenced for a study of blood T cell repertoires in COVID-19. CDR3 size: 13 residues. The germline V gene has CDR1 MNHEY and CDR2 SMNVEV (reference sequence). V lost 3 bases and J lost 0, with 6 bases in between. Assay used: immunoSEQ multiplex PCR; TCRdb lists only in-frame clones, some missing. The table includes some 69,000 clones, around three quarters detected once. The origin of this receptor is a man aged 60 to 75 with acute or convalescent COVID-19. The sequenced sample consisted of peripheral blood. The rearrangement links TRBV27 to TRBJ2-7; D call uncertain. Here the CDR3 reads CASSFLTSYEQYF. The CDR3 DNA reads TGTGCCAGCAGTTTCCTAACCTCCTACGAGCAGTACTTC.